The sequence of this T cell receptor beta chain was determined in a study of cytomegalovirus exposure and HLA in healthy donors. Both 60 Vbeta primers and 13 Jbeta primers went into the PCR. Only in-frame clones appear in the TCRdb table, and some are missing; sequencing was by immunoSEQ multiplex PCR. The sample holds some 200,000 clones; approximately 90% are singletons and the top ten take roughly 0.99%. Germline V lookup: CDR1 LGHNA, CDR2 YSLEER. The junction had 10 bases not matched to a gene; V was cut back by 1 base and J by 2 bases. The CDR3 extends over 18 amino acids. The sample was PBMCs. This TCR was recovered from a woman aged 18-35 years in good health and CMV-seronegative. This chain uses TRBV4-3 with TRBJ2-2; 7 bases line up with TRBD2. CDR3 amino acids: CASSQGEREGLNTGELFF. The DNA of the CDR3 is TGCGCCAGCAGCCAAGGGGAGCGGGAAGGGTTAAACACCGGGGAGCTGTTTTTT.